A selection of T cell receptor beta chains follows, all from one sample in a study of blood T cell repertoires in COVID-19. Here immunoSEQ multiplex PCR was the method, and the copy in TCRdb shows in-frame clones only, minus some. The sample has roughly 160,000 clones, 79% seen once. The material sequenced was peripheral blood. The receptors here all came from a woman aged 55-69 years with COVID-19, enrolled during active disease. The CDR3 runs from the conserved cysteine through the conserved F or W. The D gene is left open where the match is weak. The size of a clone is reported for some rows only, either as once, few or many, or as a class for expanded clones.

V	J	D	size	DNA	CDR3
TRBV10-3	TRBJ2-1	NA	NA	TGTGCCACCGGAGCTAGCGTCCTCAATGAGCAGTTCTTC	CATGASVLNEQFF
TRBV7-3	TRBJ2-5	TRBD2	NA	TGTGCCAGCAGCCGAGGTCCTAGCGGGGGGGAGGAGACCCAGTACTTC	CASSRGPSGGEETQYF
TRBV27	TRBJ2-3	TRBD2	once	TGTGCCAGCACGGGGCTAGCGGGACCCTTTAGCACAGATACGCAGTATTTT	CASTGLAGPFSTDTQYF
TRBV4-1	TRBJ2-7	NA	NA	TGCGCCAGCAGCCAAGATGAAGGGGCCTGGGGCTCCTACGAGCAGTACTTC	CASSQDEGAWGSYEQYF
TRBV10-3	TRBJ2-7	TRBD2	NA	TGTGCCATCAGTGAGTCGGTGGCTAGCGGGACGGGCGAGCAGTACTTC	CAISESVASGTGEQYF
TRBV27	TRBJ2-3	TRBD2	NA	TGTGCCAGCAGTTATACTAGCGGGAGAACAGATACGCAGTATTTT	CASSYTSGRTDTQYF
TRBV28	TRBJ1-6	TRBD1	few	TGTGCCAGCAGTTTGGGGACAGGATCGGTTTCACCCCTCCACTTT	CASSLGTGSVSPLHF
TRBV7-2	TRBJ2-3	NA	NA	TGTGCCAGCAGCTTAGGCGGCACAGATACGCAGTATTTT	CASSLGGTDTQYF
TRBV29-1	TRBJ2-1	TRBD1	NA	TGCAGCGTTGTACCCTACAGGGGGCTATCCTACAATGAGCAGTTCTTC	CSVVPYRGLSYNEQFF
TRBV5-4	TRBJ2-7	NA	NA	TGTGCCAGCAGCTCGACGGGCTACGAGCAGTACTTC	CASSSTGYEQYF
TRBV3-1/TRBV3-2	TRBJ1-1	NA	few	TGTGCCAGCAGCCGTCCCCAGGGGGAAGCTTTCTTT	CASSRPQGEAFF
TRBV11-2	TRBJ2-7	TRBD2	NA	TGTGCCAGCAGGAATTGGCCCAAGCGGGGGCACGAGCAGTACTTC	CASRNWPKRGHEQYF
TRBV29-1	TRBJ2-1	NA	NA	TGCAGCGTTGAAAGGGGGGGCGGGTACAATGAGCAGTTCTTC	CSVERGGGYNEQFF
TRBV28	TRBJ1-4	TRBD1	NA	TGTGCCAGCACTACCCGCACCTCGCCGGGGACAGTCACCGAAAAACTGTTTTTT	CASTTRTSPGTVTEKLFF
TRBV23-1	TRBJ2-2	TRBD1	NA	TGCGCCTCCGGATCAAGGGGGCGTCACACCGGGGAGCTGTTTTTT	CASGSRGRHTGELFF
TRBV13	TRBJ2-5	TRBD1	NA	TGTGCCAGCAGCTTAGGGGGACAGCTCCCCCGGTGGGAGACCCAGTACTTC	CASSLGGQLPRWETQYF
TRBV5-4	TRBJ1-2	NA	NA	TGTGCCAGCAGCCTCGGGGGACCGACTAACTATGGCTACACCTTC	CASSLGGPTNYGYTF
TRBV7-3	TRBJ2-1	NA	few	TGTGCCAGCAGCTTAGGGGGCGAGAGGTACAATGAGCAGTTCTTC	CASSLGGERYNEQFF
TRBV2	TRBJ2-2	TRBD2	once	TGTGCCAGCAGTGGCGGGAGTGGCTCCGGGGAGCTGTTTTTT	CASSGGSGSGELFF
TRBV5-5	TRBJ2-2	NA	NA	TGTGCCAGCAGCGAGGGGGTTACCTCTGGGGAGCTGTTTTTT	CASSEGVTSGELFF
TRBV5-6	TRBJ2-5	NA	once	TGTGCCAGCAGGAAGGCCGGGGAAGAGACCCAGTACTTC	CASRKAGEETQYF
TRBV28	TRBJ2-7	TRBD1	NA	TGTGCCAGCTTGGATGGACAGGGGGCTTGGGAGCAGTACTTC	CASLDGQGAWEQYF
TRBV6-2/TRBV6-3	TRBJ2-3	TRBD2	NA	TGTGCCAGCAGTTACGAGGGAACGGGAGGGCCTAGAGATACGCAGTATTTT	CASSYEGTGGPRDTQYF
TRBV5-1	TRBJ1-2	NA	NA	TGCGCCAGCAGCTTACAAGTGACAGCGGGCCATGGCTACACCTTC	CASSLQVTAGHGYTF